Listed below are T cell receptor beta chains from one sample, sequenced in a study of blood T cell repertoires in COVID-19. Assay used: immunoSEQ multiplex PCR; TCRdb lists only in-frame clones, some missing. The sample yields a few hundred thousand clones, about 90% seen once. Sequences were obtained from peripheral blood. The receptor set was obtained from a man between 18 and 29 years old with active or convalescent COVID-19. CDR3s include the opening cysteine and the closing phenylalanine or tryptophan. A D gene is named only where the DNA matches it firmly. Clone size is not always given. Where it is, it says once, few, many or a class for expanded clones.

CDR3 length: 14; J gene: TRBJ2-7; V gene: TRBV11-2; clone size: once; D gene: .; CDR3 DNA: TGTGCCAGCAGCTTAGATGGTGGCCCCTACGAGCAGTACTTC; CDR3 protein: CASSLDGGPYEQYF
CDR3 length: 13; J gene: TRBJ1-2; V gene: TRBV3-1/TRBV3-2; clone size: .; D gene: .; CDR3 DNA: TGTGCCAGCAGCCGAGGGGGAATCTATGGCTACACCTTC; CDR3 protein: CASSRGGIYGYTF
CDR3 length: 15; J gene: TRBJ2-2; V gene: TRBV4-2; clone size: .; D gene: .; CDR3 DNA: TGTGCCAGTGGAGGGGGGGCGAGGAACACCGGGGAGCTGTTTTTT; CDR3 protein: CASGGGARNTGELFF
CDR3 length: 13; J gene: TRBJ1-4; V gene: TRBV2; clone size: .; D gene: TRBD1; CDR3 DNA: TGTGCCAGCAGCGGGACAGGGGACGAAAAACTGTTTTTT; CDR3 protein: CASSGTGDEKLFF
CDR3 length: 15; J gene: TRBJ2-3; V gene: TRBV7-6; clone size: .; D gene: TRBD2; CDR3 DNA: TGTGCCAGCAGCTCTAGCGGGGCACACACAGATACGCAGTATTTT; CDR3 protein: CASSSSGAHTDTQYF
CDR3 length: 17; J gene: TRBJ1-1; V gene: TRBV19; clone size: .; D gene: TRBD1; CDR3 DNA: TGTGCCAGTAGTTTGAGCGGGACAGGTAAGCTGTACGCTGAAGCTTTCTTT; CDR3 protein: CASSLSGTGKLYAEAFF
CDR3 length: 13; J gene: TRBJ1-1; V gene: TRBV6-6; clone size: once; D gene: .; CDR3 DNA: TGTGCCAGCAGTTTCCCCGGGAACACTGAAGCTTTCTTT; CDR3 protein: CASSFPGNTEAFF
CDR3 length: 15; J gene: TRBJ1-6; V gene: TRBV14; clone size: .; D gene: TRBD1; CDR3 DNA: TGTGCCAGCAGCCAGGACAGGATCAAGGATTCACCCCTCCACTTT; CDR3 protein: CASSQDRIKDSPLHF
CDR3 length: 16; J gene: TRBJ2-1; V gene: TRBV7-6; clone size: .; D gene: TRBD2; CDR3 DNA: TGTGCCAGCAGCTCTCACTCCGGGACTAGGGAGGGTGAGCAGTTCTTC; CDR3 protein: CASSSHSGTREGEQFF
CDR3 length: 14; J gene: TRBJ2-7; V gene: TRBV24-1; clone size: .; D gene: .; CDR3 DNA: TGTGCCACCAGTGGGGGAGCCGCAGCCTACGAGCAGTACTTC; CDR3 protein: CATSGGAAAYEQYF
CDR3 length: 13; J gene: TRBJ1-1; V gene: TRBV28; clone size: .; D gene: .; CDR3 DNA: TGTGCCAGCAGTCCCCCCCCTGACACTGAAGCTTTCTTT; CDR3 protein: CASSPPPDTEAFF
CDR3 length: 13; J gene: TRBJ1-2; V gene: TRBV12-3/TRBV12-4; clone size: .; D gene: TRBD1; CDR3 DNA: TGTGCCAGCAGCCGGGACAGAGGATATGGCTACACCTTC; CDR3 protein: CASSRDRGYGYTF
CDR3 length: 13; J gene: TRBJ1-2; V gene: TRBV14; clone size: .; D gene: TRBD1; CDR3 DNA: TGTGCCAGCAGCCAAGGACAGGGATATGGCTACACCTTC; CDR3 protein: CASSQGQGYGYTF
CDR3 length: 15; J gene: TRBJ1-2; V gene: TRBV7-9; clone size: few; D gene: .; CDR3 DNA: TGTGCCAGCAGCTTAGGGGCAAAGGGGAACTATGGCTACACCTTC; CDR3 protein: CASSLGAKGNYGYTF
CDR3 length: 15; J gene: TRBJ2-3; V gene: TRBV7-2; clone size: .; D gene: .; CDR3 DNA: TGTGCCAGCAGCCTGGTGGGGACTAGCACAGATACGCAGTATTTT; CDR3 protein: CASSLVGTSTDTQYF
CDR3 length: 13; J gene: TRBJ1-4; V gene: TRBV5-1; clone size: once; D gene: .; CDR3 DNA: TGCGCCAGCAGCTTCGGGGTGGGTGAAAAACTGTTTTTT; CDR3 protein: CASSFGVGEKLFF
CDR3 length: 14; J gene: TRBJ1-2; V gene: TRBV18; clone size: .; D gene: .; CDR3 DNA: TGTGCCAGCTCCCAAGGACAGCATCAAGGTGGCTACACCTTC; CDR3 protein: CASSQGQHQGGYTF
CDR3 length: 14; J gene: TRBJ1-1; V gene: TRBV7-2; clone size: once; D gene: .; CDR3 DNA: TGTGCCAGCAGCTGGGTACAGGGTGACACTGAAGCTTTCTTT; CDR3 protein: CASSWVQGDTEAFF
CDR3 length: 12; J gene: TRBJ2-7; V gene: TRBV11-2; clone size: .; D gene: TRBD2; CDR3 DNA: TGTGCCAGCAGCCCCGGGGGGGGCGAGCAGTACTTC; CDR3 protein: CASSPGGGEQYF
CDR3 length: 16; J gene: TRBJ2-2; V gene: TRBV19; clone size: .; D gene: TRBD1; CDR3 DNA: TGTGCCAGTAGTGAGTACAGGGGCGGGAACACCGGGGAGCTGTTTTTT; CDR3 protein: CASSEYRGGNTGELFF
CDR3 length: 12; J gene: TRBJ2-3; V gene: TRBV7-9; clone size: .; D gene: .; CDR3 DNA: TGTGCCAGCAGCTTACGTCCCGATACGCAGTATTTT; CDR3 protein: CASSLRPDTQYF
CDR3 length: 15; J gene: TRBJ2-5; V gene: TRBV7-3; clone size: .; D gene: TRBD2; CDR3 DNA: TGTGCCAGCAGCGCGACTAGCGCCCCATCGGAGACCCAGTACTTC; CDR3 protein: CASSATSAPSETQYF
CDR3 length: 15; J gene: TRBJ1-4; V gene: TRBV27; clone size: few; D gene: .; CDR3 DNA: TGTGCCAGCAGGGAGTTTGGGGCCCTGAATGAAAAACTGTTTTTT; CDR3 protein: CASREFGALNEKLFF
CDR3 length: 13; J gene: TRBJ2-7; V gene: TRBV2; clone size: .; D gene: .; CDR3 DNA: TGTGCCAGCAGTGATCAGGGGCTGTACGAGCAGTACTTC; CDR3 protein: CASSDQGLYEQYF
CDR3 length: 17; J gene: TRBJ2-3; V gene: TRBV7-2; clone size: few; D gene: TRBD2; CDR3 DNA: TGTGCCAGCAGCTTAAAGCGGACTAGCGGGAGGGCAGATACGCAGTATTTT; CDR3 protein: CASSLKRTSGRADTQYF
CDR3 length: 15; J gene: TRBJ2-7; V gene: TRBV21-1; clone size: .; D gene: .; CDR3 DNA: TGTGCCAGCAGCAAAGCAGCGACAGGGGAATACGAGCAGTACTTC; CDR3 protein: CASSKAATGEYEQYF
CDR3 length: 11; J gene: TRBJ1-2; V gene: TRBV29-1; clone size: .; D gene: TRBD1; CDR3 DNA: TGCAGCGTTGGACAGGGGTCTGGCTACACCTTC; CDR3 protein: CSVGQGSGYTF